This T cell receptor (beta chain) came from a study of cytotoxic CD8 clonotypes in ibrutinib-treated CLL. Overall study context: Sample averages reached hundreds of thousands of productive templates and 94,082 productive rearrangements.

A 1 in 200,000 to 1 in 1 million T cell depth was the sequencing target. TCRdb's table, derived via immunoSEQ multiplex PCR, lists solely in-frame clones and lacks some. The sample records around 250,000 clones, roughly 74% being singletons. Note on this clone: Its specificity is unknown.

PBMCs that had been cryopreserved were the source of approximately 2 micrograms of genomic DNA for TCR beta libraries. Findings and limits, study-wide: Clonality increased at ibrutinib response, then returned toward baseline at progression.

The clonotype comes from a human donor with chronic lymphocytic leukemia. Sequencing was performed on PBMCs, taken after 24 months of ibrutinib treatment.

In nucleotides, the CDR3 is TGTGCCAGCAGCGATCGTTACAATGAGCAGTTCTTC. This gives the protein CASSDRYNEQFF. This chain uses TRBV9 with TRBJ2-1; D gene unclear. This CDR3 has 12 amino acids. V lost 3 bases and J lost 4, with 5 bases in between. CDR1 and CDR2 (germline): SGDLS, YYNGEE. Together with reference TRBV9 and TRBJ2-1, the CDR3 gives the full variable domain: DSGVTQTPKHLITATGQRVTLRCSPRSGDLSVYWYQQSLDQGLQFLIQYYNGEERAKGNILERFSAQQFPDLHSELNLSSLELGDSALYFCASSDRYNEQFFGPGTRLTVL.